This T cell receptor beta chain was sequenced in a study of control samples from healthy donors and cancer patients. Profiling relied on immunoSEQ multiplex PCR, and the TCRdb table lists in-frame clones only, not all of them. The data contain more than 50,000 clones, approximately 94% of them seen just once; the ten biggest clones take up 0.85% to 1.4%. Germline V lookup: CDR1 SNHLY, CDR2 FYNNEI. The length of the CDR3 is 14 residues. V was clipped by 10 bases and J by 7 bases; unmatched bases: 10. Input material: blood. The receptor's source is a woman aged 18-29 years in good health. V and J are TRBV2 and TRBJ1-2; 12 bases fit TRBD1. The CDR3, as DNA: TGTGCCACTTCCGGGACAGGGGGCGCAGGTGGCTACACCTTC. This gives the protein CATSGTGGAGGYTF.